This record covers a single T cell receptor (beta chain). These data originate in a study of patients and donors after allogeneic stem cell transplantation. Germline V gives CDR1 DFQATT, CDR2 SNEGSKA (reference sequence). The V segment lost 3 bases and the J segment 3 bases; nucleotides outside the gene matches: 6. The CDR3 spans 14 residues. TCRdb redid the calling of the RT-PCR reads with MiXCR, one entry per CDR3 protein. The data hold roughly 880,000 distinct CDR3 sequences, with roughly 18% observed a single time. Material: blood, either unsorted or a sorted T cell fraction (not recorded which). This TCR derives from a human donor who was either an allogeneic HSCT recipient or a stem cell or donor lymphocyte infusion donor (not recorded which). It is not recorded whose cells these are; they may come from a transplant donor. The chain couples TRBV20-1 to TRBJ2-7, with 9 bases lining up with TRBD2. The CDR3 here is CSARDFSGGYEQYF. CDR3 DNA sequence: TGCAGTGCTAGGGATTTTAGCGGGGGCTACGAGCAGTACTTC.